This T cell receptor beta chain was profiled in a study of T cell changes during pregnancy in multiple sclerosis. The table came from immunoSEQ multiplex PCR; TCRdb's copy has only in-frame clones and leaves some out. The sample includes around 80,000 clones, 90% to 95% of them seen just once. The receptor was derived from a female donor with multiple sclerosis, enrolled in a pregnancy study. The input for sequencing was peripheral blood, taken before pregnancy.

The CDR3 protein is CASSFEGRTEAFF. Here the CDR3 DNA reads TGTGCCAGCAGCTTTGAGGGGAGGACTGAAGCTTTCTTT. The chain is built from TRBV5-6 and TRBJ1-1, with D maybe TRBD1 (5 bases). There are 13 residues in the CDR3. Germline-derived CDR1 and CDR2 are SGHDT and YYEEEE. Trimming pared 2 bases from V and 5 bases from J, leaving 10 bases between.